This T cell receptor beta chain was captured by sequencing in a study of CD8 T cells in ankylosing spondylitis. The CDR3 contains 11 residues. V shed 4 bases and J shed 4 bases, with 4 bases lying between them. This clonotype came up many times. TCRdb called the 5' RACE reads again in MiXCR, with one record for every CDR3 protein. Of some 250,000 distinct CDR3 sequences in the sample, 20% to 30% were seen once. The V call is TRBV12-3 or TRBV12-4, the J call TRBJ1-1; D gene unclear. The receptor comes from a male donor with ankylosing spondylitis or in good health (not recorded which). Material: blood, either unsorted or a sorted T cell fraction (not recorded which). CDR3 nucleotide sequence: TGTGCCAGCAGTTGGGGCACTGAAGCTTTCTTT. Translation: CASSWGTEAFF.